This entry describes one T cell receptor (beta chain). What it binds is not known. CDR1 is SGHNT and CDR2 is YENEEA in the germline V gene. The CDR3 spans 19 residues. V dropped 2 bases and J dropped 10; count of bases not matched to a gene: 19. Culture lasted 10 days before CD4+ T cell isolation. This specimen comes from a study of vaccination effects on CD4 cells after COVID-19. Clones were sequenced by immunoSEQ multiplex PCR, and TCRdb holds only the in-frame ones, with some missing. The data show about 66,000 clones, about 72% seen once. The chain uses TRBV11-3 and TRBJ1-6, with 8 bases aligning to TRBD1. The sequence came from a human donor who had a prior SARS-CoV-2 infection. This material consisted of CD4+ T cells from PBMCs cultured without peptide, taken before COVID-19 vaccination. DNA for the CDR3: TGTGCCAGCAGCTTAATCCGAGGACAGGGAACAAGGGGGTGGTCACCCCTCCACTTT. This gives the protein CASSLIRGQGTRGWSPLHF.